This note documents a single T cell receptor beta chain sequence. The target antigen is unknown. The sample comes from a study of vaccination effects on CD4 cells after COVID-19. As for the study in general: Two convalescent pre-vaccine samples were taken 142 and 148 days post-diagnosis. Study-wide points: The study enrolled few convalescent patients and sampled no early post-infection timepoints.

Germline V CDR1 and CDR2: SNHLY, FYNNEI. There are 15 residues in the CDR3. J lost 4 bases, V lost 4 bases, and 7 bases had no gene match. Data came from immunoSEQ multiplex PCR; TCRdb stores just in-frame clones and leaves some out. The top ten clones hold approximately 12% of a sample with 45,000 or so clones, about 80% of them seen once. Having been cultured for 10 days, the cells underwent CD4+ T cell isolation. The TCR comes from a human donor who had a prior SARS-CoV-2 infection. The source was CD4+ T cells from PBMCs cultured without peptide, collected before COVID-19 vaccination. V usage is TRBV2 and J usage is TRBJ2-5; TRBD2 matches 9 bases. CDR3 DNA sequence: TGTGCCAGCAGTGCTGCCCCAGCGGGGGGAGAGACCCAGTACTTC. Translating gives CASSAAPAGGETQYF.